Sequencing of this T cell receptor beta chain was carried out in a study of graft-versus-host responses after intestinal transplantation. About the study: Multivisceral, liver-intestinal, or isolated intestinal grafts went to recipients. Study findings and constraints: Subjects displaying graft-donor T cell macrochimerism possessed elevated graft-versus-host to host-versus-graft clonal ratios inside allografts.

This clone was observed a few times. What it recognizes is unknown. Only in-frame clones appear in the TCRdb table, and some are missing; sequencing was by immunoSEQ multiplex PCR. The sample comprises 100,000 to 120,000 clones, 90% to 95% of which are singletons, and about 0.51% rests with the top ten. J lost 0 bases, V lost 9 bases, and 7 bases had no gene match. Per germline, CDR1 MNHEY and CDR2 SVGAGI. The CDR3 has 14 amino acids. Specimen: unstimulated CD8+ T cells sorted from spleen or lymph node cells, collected before intestinal transplant. V gene TRBV6-5 combines with J gene TRBJ2-7; TRBD2 matches at 8 bases. The clonotype originates from a human donor who received an intestinal transplant. CDR3 loop: CARVLAVNSYEQYF. The CDR3 DNA reads TGTGCCAGGGTACTAGCGGTTAACTCCTACGAGCAGTACTTC.